This T cell receptor (beta chain) derives from a study of cytomegalovirus exposure and HLA in healthy donors. In the study overall: T cells numbering about 179 million yielded roughly 120 million unique TCR beta sequences in an earlier analysis.

PCR primers comprised 60 Vbeta and 13 Jbeta primers. Assay used: immunoSEQ multiplex PCR; TCRdb lists only in-frame clones, some missing. The sample comprises about 130,000 clones, about 80% of which are singletons, and more than 3% rests with the top ten. Germline V gene sequence: CDR1 MGHRA, CDR2 YSYEKL. CDR3 length equals 14 residues. The germline V and J ends were trimmed by 0 bases and 0 bases, with 5 bases remaining between them. Turning to this clone: Just one base apart from a much larger clone, this may be a read error. Within the sample, other DNA sequences also encode this same CDR3.

Sequenced material: PBMCs. This clonotype originated in a woman aged 50 to 60 in good health and CMV-seronegative. The chain uses TRBV4-1 and TRBJ2-5; possible D gene TRBD1, 5 bases. Written as DNA, the CDR3 is TGCGCCAGCAGCCAAGACAGGGACCAAGAGACCCAGTACTTC. Its protein is CASSQDRDQETQYF.